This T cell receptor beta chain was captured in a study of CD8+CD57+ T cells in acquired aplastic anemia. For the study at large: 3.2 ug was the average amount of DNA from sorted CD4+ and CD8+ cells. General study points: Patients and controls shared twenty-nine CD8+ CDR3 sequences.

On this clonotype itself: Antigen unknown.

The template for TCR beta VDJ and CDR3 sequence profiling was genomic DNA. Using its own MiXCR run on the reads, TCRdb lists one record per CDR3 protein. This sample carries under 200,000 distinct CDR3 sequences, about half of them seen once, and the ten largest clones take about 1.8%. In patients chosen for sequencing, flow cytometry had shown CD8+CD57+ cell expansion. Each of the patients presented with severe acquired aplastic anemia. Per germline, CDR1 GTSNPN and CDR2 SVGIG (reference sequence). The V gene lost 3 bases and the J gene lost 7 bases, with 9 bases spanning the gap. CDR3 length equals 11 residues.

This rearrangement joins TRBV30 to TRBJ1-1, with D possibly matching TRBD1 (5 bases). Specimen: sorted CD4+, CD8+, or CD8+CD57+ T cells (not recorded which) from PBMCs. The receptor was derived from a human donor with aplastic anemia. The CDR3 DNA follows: TGTGCCTGGAGGGGGGAAAGTGAAGCTTTCTTT. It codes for CAWRGESEAFF.